The next 31 T cell receptor beta chains were all read from a single sample in a study of CD8 T cells in ankylosing spondylitis (TCRdb year 2017). Libraries were prepared through 5' RACE. Sequencing instrument: Illumina HiSeq 2500. TCRdb ran its own pipeline on the public reads, namely fastp trimming at Q25 and MiXCR clone calling, and kept in-frame beta chains. Under each unique CDR3 protein, matching rows form one entry showing the most common genes and DNA. The sample table holds some 130,000 distinct CDR3 sequences, of which over 10% were seen once. In total, the top ten clones hold around 4.1% of the sample. The specimen sequenced was blood, either unsorted or a sorted T cell fraction (not recorded which). Every receptor here comes from a female donor with ankylosing spondylitis or in good health (not recorded which).

This clonotype was recorded many times. The rearrangement uses TRBV20-1 and TRBJ2-4; 7 nucleotides match TRBD2. Losses at the gene ends were 6 bases for V and 7 bases for J; bases not matched to a gene: 12. Per the germline V gene, CDR1 is DFQATT and CDR2 is SNEGSKA (reference sequence). The CDR3 covers 14 residues. Here the CDR3 reads CSASGPQAGNIQYF. The CDR3 nucleotides read TGCAGTGCGTCGGGACCGCAAGCGGGGAACATTCAGTACTTC.

This clonotype came up a few times. This chain connects TRBV29-1 to TRBJ1-1; D call uncertain. V lost 3 bases and J lost 11, with 16 bases in between. Germline loops: CDR1 SQVTM, CDR2 ANQGSEA. The CDR3 contains 12 residues. Here the CDR3 reads CSVEAQIGEAFF. For the CDR3, the DNA is TGCAGCGTTGAGGCACAAATCGGGGAGGCTTTCTTT.

This clonotype was counted only a few times. The chain combines TRBV10-3 with TRBJ2-7; 9 bases map to TRBD1. This CDR3 has 13 amino acids. The ends lost 6 bases at V and 3 bases at J; junction bases unmatched: 3. Per the germline V gene, CDR1 is ENHRY and CDR2 is SYGVKD. The CDR3, as DNA: TGTGCCATCAGGGAGGGACAGGGCTACGAGCAGTACTTC. Its translation is CAIREGQGYEQYF.

This clonotype showed up just a few times. The genes are TRBV28 and TRBJ1-1, with TRBD1 as a possible D gene (5 bases). Germline assignment: CDR1 MDHEN and CDR2 SYDVKM. V was shortened by 3 bases and J by 1 base, with 15 bases between the two germline ends. This CDR3 region has 16 residues. In DNA, the CDR3 is TGTGCCAGCAGTTTCCCCATGGGGGGGGGGAACACTGAAGCTTTCTTT. Its protein is CASSFPMGGGNTEAFF.

This clonotype has at least ten counts. The J gene is TRBJ2-7, the V gene TRBV20-1; the D call may be TRBD1 or TRBD2 (6 bases each). The V end lost 1 base, the J end lost 7 bases, and 14 bases lay between the germline ends. Germline V CDR1 and CDR2: DFQATT, SNEGSKA (reference sequence). The CDR3 spans 13 residues. The CDR3 DNA follows: TGCAGTGCTAGAGGACTAGGGGGTCGGGAGCAGTACTTC. Translating it yields CSARGLGGREQYF.

This clonotype has a count of ten or more. The chain combines TRBV2 with TRBJ1-5, with 7 bases matching TRBD1. The CDR3 sequence is 15 residues long. V trimming: 8 bases; J trimming: 3 bases; junction bases outside the gene matches: 10. Per germline, CDR1 SNHLY and CDR2 FYNNEI. CDR3 loop: CASGVRGLSNQPQHF. As DNA, the CDR3 is TGTGCCAGCGGGGTTAGGGGGCTATCCAATCAGCCCCAGCATTTT.

The V and J genes are TRBV11-1 and TRBJ2-1; 13 bases fit TRBD2. Losses at the gene ends were 5 bases for V and 5 bases for J; bases not matched to a gene: 12. The CDR3 totals 18 residues. CDR1 is SGHAT, CDR2 FQDESV, per germline (reference sequence). The CDR3 bases are TGTGCCAGCAGCCCATGGACTAGCGGGAGTTTTGAGGACAATGAGCAGTTCTTC. Its translation is CASSPWTSGSFEDNEQFF.

The chain employs TRBV12-3 or TRBV12-4 and TRBJ2-7; 8 bases are shared with TRBD1. Unmatched junction bases numbered 5, after V lost 5 bases and J lost 2 bases. This CDR3 has 14 residues. As DNA, the CDR3 is TGTGCCAGCAGTACCGACAGGGGCCCCTACGAGCAGTACTTC. Its protein is CASSTDRGPYEQYF.

Only a few counts were recorded for this clonotype. The chain carries TRBV28 and TRBJ1-4; D remains ambiguous. This CDR3 contains 16 residues. Germline-derived CDR1 and CDR2 are MDHEN and SYDVKM. The ends were cut back, 2 bases at V and 6 bases at J, with 16 bases in the middle. CDR3 sequence: CASSLREPPLDEKLFF. CDR3 bases: TGTGCCAGCAGTTTAAGGGAACCTCCTCTGGATGAAAAACTGTTTTTT.

This clonotype was found a few times. The chain carries TRBV10-2 and TRBJ2-3; TRBD2 agrees at 8 bases. Germline trimming cut 3 bases from V and 3 bases from J; bases unmatched to any gene: 5. The CDR3 has 15 residues. Germline V lookup: CDR1 WSHSY, CDR2 SAAADI. This CDR3 is CASSDGGAGTDTQYF. The CDR3 DNA follows: TGCGCCAGCAGTGACGGGGGGGCCGGGACAGATACGCAGTATTTT.

This clonotype appeared many times. V usage is TRBV27 and J usage is TRBJ2-5; D is unresolved. Trimming removed 6 bases from V and 4 bases from J, with 15 bases in between. CDR3 length equals 14 residues. Germline V lookup: CDR1 MNHEY, CDR2 SMNVEV (reference sequence). The DNA of the CDR3 is TGTGCCAGCAGGTCCGTAGGATTCCCAGAGACCCAGTACTTC. Residues: CASRSVGFPETQYF.

The sample holds many counts of this clonotype. The CDR3 reads CASSSGQDTQYF. CDR3 in DNA: TGCGCCAGCAGCAGTGGTCAAGATACGCAGTATTTT. J is TRBJ2-3 and V is TRBV5-1, with D unresolved. Germline lookup yields CDR1 SGHRS and CDR2 YFSETQ. The V end lost 4 bases, the J end lost 5 bases, and 8 bases lay between the germline ends. The CDR3 runs 12 residues.

This clonotype showed up many times. The CDR3, as DNA: TGCAGTGCCCTTCTGTCGAACACCGGGGAGCTGTTTTTT. This translates into CSALLSNTGELFF. The chain combines TRBV20-1 with TRBJ2-2; D gene uncertain. CDR1 is DFQATT, CDR2 SNEGSKA, per germline (reference sequence). Trimming left V 6 bases short and J 0 bases short, with 8 bases between. The CDR3 extends over 13 amino acids.

In this sample, this clonotype turned up a few times. The CDR3 DNA follows: TGTGCCAGTAGTCTCCGTTCCTTATCGGGATCTGGGGCCAACGTCCTGACTTTC. The encoded protein is CASSLRSLSGSGANVLTF. The chain has TRBV19 and TRBJ2-6; possible D gene TRBD2, 5 bases. V was trimmed by 5 bases and J by 1 base, leaving 18 bases between them. The CDR3 is made up of 18 amino acids. The V gene's germline CDR1 is LNHDA and CDR2 SQIVND (reference sequence). Combining the CDR3 with reference TRBV19 and TRBJ2-6 gives the whole variable domain DGGITQSPKYLFRKEGQNVTLSCEQNLNHDAMYWYRQDPGQGLRLIYYSQIVNDFQKGDIAEGYSVSREKKESFPLTVTSAQKNPTAFYLCASSLRSLSGSGANVLTFGAGSRLTVL.

Notes on this clonotype: One end of the junction does not line up with germline, which may come from a read error. V and J are TRBV12-3 or TRBV12-4 and TRBJ1-2, with TRBD1 identical over 7 bases. The CDR3 is 18 residues long. The CDR3 loop is CTSINPDKAGGGDYGYTF. The CDR3 region has the DNA TGTACCAGCATTAACCCTGATAAAGCAGGGGGTGGGGACTATGGCTACACCTTC.

The table lists this clonotype with many counts. The genes are TRBV12-3 or TRBV12-4 and TRBJ1-2; D may be TRBD1 (5 bases). Trimming left V 4 bases short and J 2 bases short, with 8 bases between. This CDR3 spans 13 amino acids. Here the CDR3 DNA reads TGTGCCAGCAGTTCCGGGACGAACTATGGCTACACCTTC. It specifies CASSSGTNYGYTF.

In this sample, this clonotype turned up a few times. This chain uses TRBV11-1 with TRBJ1-4; D not certain. CDR1 and CDR2 from the germline V gene are SGHAT and FQDESV (reference sequence). This CDR3 region has 18 residues. V shed 4 bases and J shed 2 bases, with 20 bases lying between them. The CDR3 nucleotides read TGTGCCAGCAGCTCCCGCGGGTCGAGGGCGAGGACTAATGAAAAACTGTTTTTT. This codes for CASSSRGSRARTNEKLFF.

This clonotype was recorded many times. The CDR3 DNA sequence: TGTGCCAGCAGCGTGGACTGGGATATCACCGGGGAGCTGTTTTTT. It translates to CASSVDWDITGELFF. V is TRBV5-5 and J is TRBJ2-2; maybe TRBD2 (5 bases). This CDR3 has 15 amino acids. Germline CDR1 SGHKS, CDR2 YYEKEE (reference sequence). The V gene lost 4 bases and the J gene lost 4 bases, with 14 bases spanning the gap.

This clonotype was recorded at least ten times. CDR3 residues: CATSQGTANEKLFF. In DNA form, the CDR3 reads TGTGCCACCAGCCAAGGGACAGCTAATGAAAAACTGTTTTTT. This sequence joins TRBV24-1 and TRBJ1-4; 7 positions agree with TRBD1. The germline gives CDR1 KGHDR, CDR2 SFDVKD. CDR3 length: 14 residues. The V and J ends lost 7 bases and 3 bases, in that order; junction bases with no gene match: 4.

This clonotype was recorded at least ten times. The chain couples TRBV12-3 or TRBV12-4 to TRBJ1-1; 9 bases match TRBD1. V was clipped by 5 bases and J by 11 bases; unmatched bases: 6. The CDR3 runs to 12 residues. The CDR3 coding sequence is TGTGCCAGCAGTCCACAGGGGGCCCTCGCTTTCTTT. Protein: CASSPQGALAFF.

In its sample, this clonotype was seen many times. V gene TRBV28 combines with J gene TRBJ1-6; D is uncertain. V lost 3 bases and J 7 bases, leaving 10 bases between the germline ends. The CDR3 totals 14 residues. CDR1 and CDR2 from the germline V gene are MDHEN and SYDVKM. The CDR3 sequence: CASSLRRQNSPLHF. The CDR3 DNA follows: TGTGCCAGCAGTTTGCGCAGGCAAAATTCACCCCTCCACTTT.

The sample holds many counts of this clonotype. V gene TRBV20-1 combines with J gene TRBJ1-1; D is undetermined. Germline V CDR1 and CDR2: DFQATT, SNEGSKA (reference sequence). V was clipped by 6 bases and J by 1 base, with 9 bases between them. The CDR3 has 12 amino acids. CDR3 sequence (DNA): TGCAGTGCCAGTACGGCGAACACTGAAGCTTTCTTT. This encodes CSASTANTEAFF.

The CDR3 is CASSGEDNEKLFF. As DNA, the CDR3 is TGCGCCAGCAGTGGGGAGGATAATGAAAAACTGTTTTTT. This chain links TRBV10-1 with TRBJ1-4; no clear D. CDR1 and CDR2 from the germline V gene are WNHNN and SYGVQD (reference sequence). V was cut by 4 bases and J by 4 bases, with 7 bases left in between. The CDR3 contains 13 residues.

This clonotype was observed many times. This sequence joins TRBV12-3 or TRBV12-4 and TRBJ2-7, with 7 bases aligning to TRBD1. V was clipped by 1 base and J by 4 bases; unmatched bases: 4. This CDR3 spans 14 amino acids. CDR3 region: CASSLGGGEYEQYF. DNA of the CDR3: TGTGCCAGCAGTTTAGGAGGGGGCGAGTACGAGCAGTACTTC.

Points on this clonotype: A single base separates this from a much larger clone, so it may be a read error. This chain joins TRBV2 and TRBJ1-2, with D uncertain. There are 14 residues in the CDR3. V dropped 6 bases and J dropped 2 bases, with 13 bases sitting between them. The germline V gene has CDR1 SNHLY and CDR2 FYNNEI. DNA for the CDR3: TGTGCCAGCAGAGAAAGACTGCTCAACTATGGCTACACCTTC. Translating gives CASRERLLNYGYTF.

There are many counts of this clonotype. The rearrangement links TRBV28 to TRBJ1-2; the D is unclear. Trimming pared 3 bases from V and 2 bases from J, leaving 7 bases between. Germline CDR1 and CDR2: MDHEN and SYDVKM. The CDR3 spans 13 residues. For the CDR3, the DNA is TGTGCCAGCAGTTTGGGAGGGAACTATGGCTACACCTTC. This codes for CASSLGGNYGYTF.

This clonotype was seen at least ten times. The chain uses TRBV2 and TRBJ2-7; no reliable D call. From germline, CDR1 is SNHLY and CDR2 FYNNEI. The CDR3 spans 12 residues. V shed 6 bases and J shed 9 bases, with 15 bases lying between them. The CDR3 protein is CASSELLPGQYF. The CDR3 DNA follows: TGTGCCAGCAGCGAACTCTTGCCGGGGCAGTACTTC.

Many counts were recorded for this clonotype. This chain connects TRBV7-2 to TRBJ1-1; a possible D gene is TRBD1 (5 bases). V lost 1 base, J lost 5 bases, and 11 bases lay in between. Germline V lookup: CDR1 SGHTA, CDR2 FQGNSA. This CDR3 spans 14 amino acids. In DNA form, the CDR3 reads TGTGCCAGCAGCTTAGATCAGGGTCGAACTGAAGCTTTCTTT. It yields the protein CASSLDQGRTEAFF. Complete variable domain (other parts from reference TRBV7-2 and TRBJ1-1): GAGVSQSPSNKVTEKGKDVELRCDPISGHTALYWYRQSLGQGLEFLIYFQGNSAPDKSGLPSDRFSAERTGGSVSTLTIQRTQQEDSAVYLCASSLDQGRTEAFFGQGTRLTVV.

The chain carries TRBV7-9 and TRBJ2-1, with TRBD2 identical over 8 bases. The ends lost 5 bases at V and 0 bases at J; junction bases unmatched: 6. The germline V gene has CDR1 SEHNR and CDR2 FQNEAQ (reference sequence). The CDR3 covers 16 residues. CDR3 sequence (DNA): TGTGCCAGCAGCCCAGCCGGGACTAGCTCCTACAATGAGCAGTTCTTC. Translated: CASSPAGTSSYNEQFF.

This clonotype appeared many times. The V gene is TRBV5-1, the J gene TRBJ1-1; D gene unclear. Germline CDR1 SGHRS, CDR2 YFSETQ. V lost 5 bases, J lost 1 base, and 6 bases lay in between. The CDR3 consists of 12 residues. The CDR3 protein is CASRIGNTEAFF. The CDR3 nucleotides are TGCGCCAGCAGAATCGGGAACACTGAAGCTTTCTTT.

This clonotype was seen ten or more times. The chain uses TRBV3-1 and TRBJ2-7; no definite D call. Germline V gives CDR1 LGHDT, CDR2 YNNKEL (reference sequence). The germline V and J ends were trimmed by 0 bases and 2 bases, with 14 bases remaining between them. CDR3 length: 16 amino acids. The CDR3 coding sequence is TGTGCCAGCAGCCAAGATCCTGAAAGGGCTACCTACGAGCAGTACTTC. This encodes CASSQDPERATYEQYF.